Shown below are 4 T cell receptor beta chains from a single sample sequenced in a study of siplizumab effects on memory and regulatory T cells. Data came from immunoSEQ multiplex PCR; TCRdb stores just in-frame clones and leaves some out. The sample shows about 82,000 clones, 80% to 90% of them seen only once. Sequences were obtained from Tregs sorted from blood. These receptors all come from a human donor in good health.

The chain carries TRBV18 and TRBJ1-2; the D is unclear. The CDR3 has 12 residues. Germline V gene sequence: CDR1 KGHSH, CDR2 LQKENI. V was shortened by 6 bases and J by 8 bases, with 13 bases between the two germline ends. CDR3 amino acids: CASSPQVQGYTF. In DNA, the CDR3 is TGTGCCAGCTCCCCCCAGGTCCAGGGCTACACCTTC.

The chain has TRBV18 and TRBJ2-7; TRBD1 matches 7 bases. The CDR3 sequence is 15 residues long. The germline CDR1 and CDR2 sequences are KGHSH and LQKENI. V was clipped by 3 bases and J by 3 bases; unmatched bases: 8. For the CDR3, the DNA is TGTGCCAGCTCACCTCCGACAGGGAACGTCTACGAGCAGTACTTC. The encoded protein is CASSPPTGNVYEQYF.

The chain recombines TRBV5-4 with TRBJ1-6, with no clear D. V lost 4 bases to trimming and J lost 8 bases, with 10 bases between them. The CDR3 length is 13 residues. CDR1 and CDR2 (germline): SGHNT, YYREEE (reference sequence). The CDR3: CASSPAADSPLHF. The DNA for the CDR3 is TGTGCCAGCAGCCCCGCGGCGGATTCACCCCTCCACTTT.

The chain combines TRBV28 with TRBJ1-2, with D uncertain. Germline V CDR1 and CDR2: MDHEN, SYDVKM. Trimming stripped 4 bases from V and 6 bases from J, with 9 bases between. The CDR3 covers 12 residues. CDR3 in DNA: TGTGCCAGCAGTTCCGCTTGGGATGGCTACACCTTC. As protein: CASSSAWDGYTF.